A single sample is the source of the 24 T cell receptor beta chains below, sequenced in a study of T cell responses to AZD1222 COVID-19 vaccine (dated by TCRdb to the early 2020s). The method was the immunoSEQ multiplex PCR assay. TCRdb mirrors the immuneACCESS table, restricted to in-frame sequences. Some clones are absent from its copies; in checked studies, under half trace to an unresolved V gene, and the reason for the others is unknown. In this sample the table shows 100,000 to 150,000 clones, about 93% of which occur a single time. Of the sample, about 5% is held by the ten largest clones. The time point label on this specimen signifies: baseline before first vaccination. The starting material was peripheral blood, obtained on day 0 of AZD1222 vaccination. Source of these receptors: an adult in good health.

This chain connects TRBV15 to TRBJ2-2, with 9 nucleotides matching TRBD2. This CDR3 spans 16 amino acids. The V segment lost 6 bases and the J segment 1 base; nucleotides outside the gene matches: 6. CDR1 is LNHNV, CDR2 YYDKDF, per germline (reference sequence). The DNA for the CDR3 is TGTGCCACCAGAGCCAGCGGGGGGATGAACACCGGGGAGCTGTTTTTT. Translation gives CATRASGGMNTGELFF.

The rearrangement links TRBV29-1 to TRBJ1-3; 7 bases fit TRBD1. There are 13 residues in the CDR3. J gave up 3 bases and V 7 bases, and 6 bases lay outside the gene matches. CDR1 SQVTM and CDR2 ANQGSEA come from the germline V gene. CDR3 in amino acids: CSAGQANGNTIYF. The CDR3 coding sequence is TGCAGCGCTGGACAGGCGAATGGAAACACCATATATTTT.

The chain employs TRBV6-1 and TRBJ2-3; TRBD2 is a possible D gene (7 bases). CDR1 MNHNS and CDR2 SASEGT come from the germline V gene. The V end lost 0 bases, the J end lost 2 bases, and 15 bases lay between the germline ends. The CDR3 has 17 residues. This chain's CDR3 is CASSEASFGGLTDTQYF. The DNA for the CDR3 is TGTGCCAGCAGTGAAGCGTCTTTCGGGGGGCTCACAGATACGCAGTATTTT.

The chain recombines TRBV7-3 with TRBJ1-2; TRBD1 is a possible D gene (5 bases). The CDR3 has 13 amino acids. Looked up from germline, CDR1 is SGHTA and CDR2 is FQGTGA. Trimming cost V 5 bases and J 6 bases, with 13 bases left between them. The CDR3 DNA is TGTGCCAGCAGCGGGGACCGGGGCGATGGCTACACCTTC. Its protein product is CASSGDRGDGYTF.

The chain combines TRBV7-3 with TRBJ1-1; D may be TRBD1 (5 bases). CDR1 is SGHTA, CDR2 FQGTGA, per germline. The CDR3 spans 14 residues. Trimming shortened V by 2 bases and J by 7 bases, and 14 bases separated the two germline ends. The CDR3 nucleotides are TGTGCCAGCAGCTTAGTGGGGGAAGGTAGTGAAGCTTTCTTT. Its protein product is CASSLVGEGSEAFF.

The V call is TRBV3-1 (or the pseudogene TRBV3-2), the J call TRBJ1-1; 8 bases agree with TRBD1. Germline V lookup: CDR1 LGHDT, CDR2 YNNKEL (reference sequence). After removal of 10 bases from V and 5 bases from J, the junction contained 12 bases not matched to a gene. The CDR3 has 14 residues. The chain's CDR3 is CANLPQGDGTEAFF. The DNA for the CDR3 is TGTGCCAACCTACCACAGGGGGATGGGACTGAAGCTTTCTTT.

The chain carries TRBV25-1 and TRBJ1-1; TRBD1 aligns across 7 bases. V dropped 5 bases and J dropped 5; count of bases not matched to a gene: 2. The CDR3 covers 12 residues. Germline values: CDR1 MGHDK, CDR2 SYGVNS. For the CDR3, the DNA is TGTGCCAGCAGTAACAGGGGAACTGAAGCTTTCTTT. This codes for CASSNRGTEAFF.

V gene TRBV25-1 combines with J gene TRBJ1-4; 9 bases map to TRBD1. CDR1 and CDR2 from the germline V gene are MGHDK and SYGVNS. The ends lost 5 bases at V and 1 base at J; junction bases unmatched: 11. This CDR3 has 18 amino acids. This CDR3 is CASSFHGQGTGTNEKLFF. The CDR3 DNA reads as TGTGCCAGCAGTTTCCATGGACAGGGGACTGGAACTAATGAAAAACTGTTTTTT.

This clone came up once. This chain connects TRBV3-1 (or the pseudogene TRBV3-2) to TRBJ1-2; TRBD1 matches 10 bases. V was clipped by 3 bases and J by 2 bases; unmatched bases: 6. This CDR3 spans 16 amino acids. Germline-derived CDR1 and CDR2 are LGHDT and YNNKEL (reference sequence). CDR3 protein: CASSQLGQGGNYGYTF. The CDR3 coding sequence is TGTGCCAGCAGCCAGCTCGGACAGGGGGGGAACTATGGCTACACCTTC.

The V call is TRBV19, the J call TRBJ2-2; 8 positions match TRBD2. CDR3 length equals 14 residues. V lost 4 bases and J lost 6; bases outside the gene matches: 4. Looked up from germline, CDR1 is LNHDA and CDR2 is SQIVND (reference sequence). Here the CDR3 DNA reads TGTGCCAGTAGTACGACTAGCGTCGCCGGGGAGCTGTTTTTT. It specifies CASSTTSVAGELFF.

The chain is built from TRBV6-1 and TRBJ2-1; 10 nucleotides agree with TRBD2. The CDR3 contains 17 residues. In germline, CDR1 is MNHNS, CDR2 SASEGT. The trim removed 3 bases at V and 6 bases at J, leaving 11 bases unmatched. For the CDR3, the DNA is TGTGCCAGCAGTGAGATGCGCGGGGCTAGCGGGAGCAATGAGCAGTTCTTC. Its protein is CASSEMRGASGSNEQFF.

This clone is a singleton in its sample. The chain has TRBV19 and TRBJ2-5, with D possibly being TRBD1 (6 bases). V lost 8 bases and J lost 3, with 19 bases in between. Per the germline V gene, CDR1 is LNHDA and CDR2 is SQIVND (reference sequence). This CDR3 has 15 amino acids. The CDR3 spells CASAQGRGSEETQYF. The CDR3 DNA reads TGTGCCAGTGCCCAAGGAAGGGGGAGTGAAGAGACCCAGTACTTC.

This clone appeared a single time. The chain recombines TRBV11-2 with TRBJ1-1; a possible D gene is TRBD1 (5 bases). V was pared by 6 bases and J by 1 base, with 6 bases between. CDR3 length equals 12 residues. The germline V gene encodes CDR1 SGHAT and CDR2 FQNNGV. The CDR3 sequence: CASSTGNTEAFF. The CDR3 DNA reads TGTGCCAGCAGTACAGGGAACACTGAAGCTTTCTTT. The variable domain in full, with the rest retrieved from reference TRBV11-2 and TRBJ1-1, is EAGVAQSPRYKIIEKRQSVAFWCNPISGHATLYWYQQILGQGPKLLIQFQNNGVVDDSQLPKDRFSAERLKGVDSTLKIQPAKLEDSAVYLCASSTGNTEAFFGQGTRLTVV.

The gene calls are TRBV2 and TRBJ1-1; possibly TRBD1 for D (5 bases). Germline V CDR1 and CDR2: SNHLY, FYNNEI. Trimming removed 3 bases from V and 4 bases from J, with 12 bases in between. CDR3 length equals 14 residues. Here the CDR3 reads CASSEAAGGTEAFF. The CDR3 nucleotides are TGTGCCAGCAGTGAGGCGGCGGGGGGCACTGAAGCTTTCTTT. Combining the CDR3 with reference TRBV2 and TRBJ1-1 gives the whole variable domain EPEVTQTPSHQVTQMGQEVILRCVPISNHLYFYWYRQILGQKVEFLVSFYNNEISEKSEIFDDQFSVERPDGSNFTLKIRSTKLEDSAMYFCASSEAAGGTEAFFGQGTRLTVV.

The V and J genes are TRBV15 and TRBJ2-7; no firm D call. Trimming left V 0 bases short and J 5 bases short, with 8 bases between. The CDR3 loop spans 13 amino acids. The germline V gene encodes CDR1 LNHNV and CDR2 YYDKDF (reference sequence). CDR3 nucleotide sequence: TGTGCCACCAGCAGAGAAACAGTCAACGAGCAGTACTTC. It encodes CATSRETVNEQYF.

The chain links TRBV14 to TRBJ2-2, with 8 bases aligning to TRBD2. The germline V gene encodes CDR1 SGHDN and CDR2 FVKESK. With 5 bases clipped from V and 1 base from J, the junction kept 6 bases outside the gene matches. There are 16 residues in the CDR3. As DNA, the CDR3 is TGTGCCAGCAGCTCCCGACTAGCGAAGAACACCGGGGAGCTGTTTTTT. Its translation is CASSSRLAKNTGELFF.

The chain is built from TRBV6-5 and TRBJ2-2; tentative D call: TRBD2 (5 bases). Trimming cost V 10 bases and J 6 bases, with 12 bases left between them. CDR1 is MNHEY, CDR2 SVGAGI, per germline. This CDR3 comprises 12 residues. Here the CDR3 DNA reads TGTGCCACCCGAAGCGGACCCGGGGAGCTGTTTTTT. Translated, it gives CATRSGPGELFF.

The genes are TRBV5-6 and TRBJ2-7, with D possibly being TRBD1 (6 bases). This CDR3 region has 14 residues. With 7 bases removed from V and 0 bases from J, the gap between germline ends came to 14 bases. Germline V gene data show CDR1 as SGHDT and CDR2 as YYEEEE. CDR3 protein: CASGGGTSSYEQYF. DNA of the CDR3: TGTGCCAGCGGGGGCGGAACGAGCTCCTACGAGCAGTACTTC.

This rearrangement joins TRBV5-1 to TRBJ2-7; possibly TRBD1 for D (6 bases). CDR3 length equals 16 residues. V was shortened by 0 bases and J by 6 bases, with 19 bases between the two germline ends. Germline V lookup: CDR1 SGHRS, CDR2 YFSETQ. CDR3 residues: CASSLALQQGVGEQYF. The CDR3 coding sequence is TGCGCCAGCAGCTTGGCCCTACAACAGGGAGTAGGCGAGCAGTACTTC.

In the case of this clone: Sequence at one end of the junction differs from germline and may be a read error. The chain recombines TRBV18 with TRBJ2-7, with unresolved D. The CDR3 has 14 amino acids. The germline CDR1 and CDR2 sequences are KGHSH and LQKENI. The CDR3 DNA follows: TGTGCCAACTCACCATTACAGAAAGCCAACGAGCAGTACTTC. Its translation is CANSPLQKANEQYF.

The chain recombines TRBV5-1 with TRBJ2-1, with 8 bases lining up with TRBD1. Germline-derived CDR1 and CDR2 are SGHRS and YFSETQ. The CDR3 totals 14 residues. After removal of 6 bases from V and 2 bases from J, the junction contained 4 bases not matched to a gene. CDR3 DNA sequence: TGCGCCAGCACAACAGGGGGTACCTACAATGAGCAGTTCTTC. It yields the protein CASTTGGTYNEQFF.

The chain uses TRBV27 and TRBJ2-7, with D tentatively TRBD1 (5 bases). The length of the CDR3 is 13 residues. CDR1 and CDR2 (germline): MNHEY, SMNVEV (reference sequence). V gave up 7 bases and J gave up 11 bases, with 21 bases separating them. Here the CDR3 DNA reads TGTGCCAGCATGGGCAGGGTGCCCTCCCTAGAGTACTTC. Its translation: CASMGRVPSLEYF.

This chain links TRBV28 with TRBJ1-1; D unresolved. Germline V lookup: CDR1 MDHEN, CDR2 SYDVKM. This CDR3 has 14 residues. The germline V and J ends were trimmed by 2 bases and 0 bases, with 7 bases remaining between them. The CDR3: CASSLRRLNTEAFF. CDR3 DNA sequence: TGTGCCAGCAGTTTAAGGAGATTGAACACTGAAGCTTTCTTT.

The rearrangement links TRBV5-4 to TRBJ2-1, with TRBD1 matching 7 bases. CDR3 length: 15 amino acids. Germline trimming cut 1 base from V and 7 bases from J; bases unmatched to any gene: 8. The V gene's germline CDR1 is SGHNT and CDR2 YYREEE (reference sequence). The CDR3 coding sequence is TGTGCCAGCAGCTTGATCGGGACAGCTGGAAATGAGCAGTTCTTC. Its protein product is CASSLIGTAGNEQFF.